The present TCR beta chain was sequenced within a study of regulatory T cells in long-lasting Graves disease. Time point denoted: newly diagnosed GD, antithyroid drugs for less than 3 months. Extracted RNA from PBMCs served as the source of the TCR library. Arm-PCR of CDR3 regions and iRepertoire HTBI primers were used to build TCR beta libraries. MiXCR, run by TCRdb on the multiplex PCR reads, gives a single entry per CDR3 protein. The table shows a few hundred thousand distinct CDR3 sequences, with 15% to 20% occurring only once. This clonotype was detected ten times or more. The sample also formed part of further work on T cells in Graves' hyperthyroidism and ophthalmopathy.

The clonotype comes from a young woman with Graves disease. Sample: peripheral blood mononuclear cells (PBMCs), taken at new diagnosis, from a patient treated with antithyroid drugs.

CDR3 residues: CASRRTASYEQYF. CDR3 sequence (DNA): TGTGCCAGCAGGAGGACAGCTAGCTACGAGCAGTACTTC. The rearrangement joins TRBV2 to TRBJ2-7; TRBD1 might be the D (6 bases). The CDR3 is 13 amino acids. V shed 6 bases and J shed 3 bases, with 12 bases lying between them. Per the germline V gene, CDR1 is SNHLY and CDR2 is FYNNEI.